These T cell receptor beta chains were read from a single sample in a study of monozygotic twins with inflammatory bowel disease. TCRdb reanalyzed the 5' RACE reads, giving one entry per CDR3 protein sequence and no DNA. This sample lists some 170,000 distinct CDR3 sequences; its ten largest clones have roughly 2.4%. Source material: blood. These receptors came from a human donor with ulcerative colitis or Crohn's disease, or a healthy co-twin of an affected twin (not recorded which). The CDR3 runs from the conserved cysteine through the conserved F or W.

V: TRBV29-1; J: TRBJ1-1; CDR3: CSVQGVGTEAFF
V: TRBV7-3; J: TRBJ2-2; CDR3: CASSLQGAAGMNTGELFF
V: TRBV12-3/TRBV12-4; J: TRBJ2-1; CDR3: CASSFRGRENEQFF
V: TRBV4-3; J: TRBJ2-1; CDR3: CASSQTSGRGYNEQFF
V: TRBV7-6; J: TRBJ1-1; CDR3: CASSLVRTGYTEAFF
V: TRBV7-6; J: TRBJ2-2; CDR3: CASSFAGTGVRTGELFF
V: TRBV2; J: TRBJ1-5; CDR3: CASMSEVNQPQHF
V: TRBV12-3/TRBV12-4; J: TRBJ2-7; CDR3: CASSFGGAQYEQYF
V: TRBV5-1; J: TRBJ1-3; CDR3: CASSVGQPGNTIYF
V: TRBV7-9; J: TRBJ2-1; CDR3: CASSLFTGGVNEQFF
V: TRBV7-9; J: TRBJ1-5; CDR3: CASSLARDGNQPQHF
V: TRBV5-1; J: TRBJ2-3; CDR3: CASSLELKDTQYF
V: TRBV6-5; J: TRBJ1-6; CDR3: CASSYSSGLLNSPLHF
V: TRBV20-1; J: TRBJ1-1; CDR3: CSARVTGNTEAFF
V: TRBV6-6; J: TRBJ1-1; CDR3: CASSYGQDKEAFF
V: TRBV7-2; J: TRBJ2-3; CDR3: CASSLPGLAGANTQYF
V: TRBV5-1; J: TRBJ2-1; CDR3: CASSLAWGQDWPNEQFF
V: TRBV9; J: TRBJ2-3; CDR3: CASSLGLITDTQYF
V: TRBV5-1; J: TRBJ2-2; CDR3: CASSLLTGDTGELFF
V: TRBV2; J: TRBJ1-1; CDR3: CAYGLAMNTEAFF
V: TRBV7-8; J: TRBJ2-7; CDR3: CASSSTEGPYPELYEQYF
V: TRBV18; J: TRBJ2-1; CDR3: CASRDLIRIGDNEQFF
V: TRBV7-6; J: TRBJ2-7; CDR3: CASSLQGAPLEQYF
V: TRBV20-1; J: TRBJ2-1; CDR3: CSARSETGRSYNEQFF
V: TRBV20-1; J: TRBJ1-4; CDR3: CSALVSNEKLFF
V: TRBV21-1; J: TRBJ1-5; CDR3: CASSSIAFWSNQPQHF
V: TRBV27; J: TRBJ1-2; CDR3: CASSFSMTGAYGYTF
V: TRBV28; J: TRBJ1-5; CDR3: CASSFRPGTGGAYNQPQHF
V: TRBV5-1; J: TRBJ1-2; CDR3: CASSPPTGNYGYTF
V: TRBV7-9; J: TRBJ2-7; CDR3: CASSKGVEASSF
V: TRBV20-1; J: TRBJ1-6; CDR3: CSAGGTGRNYSPLHF
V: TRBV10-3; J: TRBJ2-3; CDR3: CAISESKRSTDTQYF